This T cell receptor (beta chain) was sequenced for a study of T cells in Graves' hyperthyroidism and ophthalmopathy. Whole-study results and caveats: The model predicted ophthalmopathy a median around 6 months before onset.

The CDR3 is 12 residues long. The V end was cut by 1 base, the J end by 5 bases, with 6 bases between. Germline V gene lookup returns CDR1 SEHNR and CDR2 FQNEAQ (reference sequence). The hyperthyroidism was newly diagnosed and had lasted under 2 months; the patients were aged 18 to 65. Diagnoses used clinical symptoms, serum thyroxine and TRAb, thyroid ultrasound and orbital computed tomography. This clonotype was seen many times. The antigen is undetermined. Using RNA transcripts as the source, TCR beta CDR3 regions were amplified. During a first-round RT-PCR of the TCR CDR3, the HTBI primer set was used. TCRdb recomputed calls from the multiplex PCR reads with MiXCR, one row per CDR3 protein. The sample includes roughly 840,000 distinct CDR3 sequences, 38% of them seen just once.

This TCR was sampled from a man aged 18 to 29 with Graves' hyperthyroidism. The chain is built from TRBV7-9 and TRBJ2-7; D might be TRBD2 (5 bases). The sequenced sample was blood. DNA for the CDR3: TGTGCCAGCAGCTTAGGTAGCGACGAGCAGTACTTC. This encodes CASSLGSDEQYF.